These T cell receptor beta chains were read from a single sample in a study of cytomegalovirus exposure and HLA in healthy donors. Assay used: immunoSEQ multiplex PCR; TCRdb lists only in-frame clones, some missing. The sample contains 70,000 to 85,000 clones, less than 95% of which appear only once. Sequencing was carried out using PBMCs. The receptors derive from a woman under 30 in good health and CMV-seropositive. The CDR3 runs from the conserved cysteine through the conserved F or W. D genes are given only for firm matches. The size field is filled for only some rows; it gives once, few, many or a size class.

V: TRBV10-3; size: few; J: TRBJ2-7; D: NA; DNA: TGTGCCATCAGCGGGAGCCGTTACGAGCAGTACTTC; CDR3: CAISGSRYEQYF
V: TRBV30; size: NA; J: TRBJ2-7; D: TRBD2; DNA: TGTGCCTGGAGTGAAGGAGCGGGGGGCTACGAGCAGTACTTC; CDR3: CAWSEGAGGYEQYF
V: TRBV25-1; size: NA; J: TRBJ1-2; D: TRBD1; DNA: TGTGCCAGCAGCCCGGGACAGTATAACTATGGCTACACCTTC; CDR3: CASSPGQYNYGYTF
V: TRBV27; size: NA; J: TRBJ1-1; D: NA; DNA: TGTGCCAGCAGTTTACCTTCGTCCACTGAAGCTTTCTTT; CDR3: CASSLPSSTEAFF
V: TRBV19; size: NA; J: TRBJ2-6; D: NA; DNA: TGTGCCAGTAGTAGGGGGCAGGTTAGGGTTTCCTCTTCACTCCTGACTTTC; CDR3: CASSRGQVRVSSSLLTF
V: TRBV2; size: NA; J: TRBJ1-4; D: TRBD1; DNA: TGTGCCAGCGGACGGACAGGGAGGCGTGAAAAACTGTTTTTT; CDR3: CASGRTGRREKLFF
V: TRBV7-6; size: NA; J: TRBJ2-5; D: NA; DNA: TGTGCCAGCAGCTTAGAGGTAGCAGAGACCCAGTACTTC; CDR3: CASSLEVAETQYF
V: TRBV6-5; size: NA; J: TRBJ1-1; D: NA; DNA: TGTGCCAGCAGTTACTCCAAGAACACTGAAGCTTTCTTT; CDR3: CASSYSKNTEAFF
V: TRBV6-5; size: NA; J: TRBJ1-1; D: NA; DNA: TGTGCCAGCAGTCAGGGGCCTGAAGCTTTCTTT; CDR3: CASSQGPEAFF
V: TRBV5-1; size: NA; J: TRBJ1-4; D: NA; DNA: TGCGCCAGCAGCTTGGAGTCAGGGCAGAGGGAAAAACTGTTTTTT; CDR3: CASSLESGQREKLFF
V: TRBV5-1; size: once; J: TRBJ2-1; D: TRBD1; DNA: TGCGCCAGCTTCCAGGGGGCCTACAATGAGCAGTTCTTC; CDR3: CASFQGAYNEQFF
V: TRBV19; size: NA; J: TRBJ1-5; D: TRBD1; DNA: TGTGCCAGTAGTTCCCTCTCCTGGACAGGGAGCAATCAGCCCCAGCATTTT; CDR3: CASSSLSWTGSNQPQHF
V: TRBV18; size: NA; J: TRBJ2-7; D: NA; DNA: TGTGCCAGCTCACAGCCGGGGAGATACGAGCAGTACTTC; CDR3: CASSQPGRYEQYF
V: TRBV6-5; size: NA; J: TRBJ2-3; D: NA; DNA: TGTGCCAGCAGTTACTTAGGGGCTCTCACAGATACGCAGTATTTT; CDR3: CASSYLGALTDTQYF
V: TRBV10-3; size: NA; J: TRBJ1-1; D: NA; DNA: TGTGCCACTTCGCAGGGGAGCGAGACAAACGCTGAAGCTTTCTTT; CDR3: CATSQGSETNAEAFF
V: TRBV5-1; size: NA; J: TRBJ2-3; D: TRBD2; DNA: TGCGCCAGCAGCCCGGGACTAGCGGGAGCCACGGGTACGCAGTATTTT; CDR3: CASSPGLAGATGTQYF
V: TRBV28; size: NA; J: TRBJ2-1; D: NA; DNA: TGTGCCAGCAGTTTCACCGGGACTCTTAACTTCAATGAGCAGTTCTTC; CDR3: CASSFTGTLNFNEQFF
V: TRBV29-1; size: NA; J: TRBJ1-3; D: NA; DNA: TGCAGCGTTAGACGGGACACTGGAAACACCATATATTTT; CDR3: CSVRRDTGNTIYF
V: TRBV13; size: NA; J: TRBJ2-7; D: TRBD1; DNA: TGTGCCAGCAGCTCCGGGACAGGCATTGCCTACGAGCAGTACTTC; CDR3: CASSSGTGIAYEQYF
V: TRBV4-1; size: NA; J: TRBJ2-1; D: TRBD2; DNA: TGCGCCAGCAGCCAAGAATCTAGCGGGGGAGGGAATGAGCAGTTCTTC; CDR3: CASSQESSGGGNEQFF
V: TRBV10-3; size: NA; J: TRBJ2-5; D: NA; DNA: TGTGCCATCAGTGATGGCAGCCAAGAGACCCAGTACTTC; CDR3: CAISDGSQETQYF
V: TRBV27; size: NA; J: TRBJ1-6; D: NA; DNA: TGTGCCAGCAGTTTTGGGGCAGACACCTATAATTCACCCCTCCACTTT; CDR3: CASSFGADTYNSPLHF
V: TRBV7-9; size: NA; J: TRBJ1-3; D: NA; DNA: TGTGCCAGCAGCTTAGGGATTCAGGGCTTCTCTGGAAACACCATATATTTT; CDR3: CASSLGIQGFSGNTIYF
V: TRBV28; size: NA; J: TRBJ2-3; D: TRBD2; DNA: TGTGCCAGCAGTACGCGAGTCCAGCGGGGGCCGACTAGCACAGATACGCAGTATTTT; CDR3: CASSTRVQRGPTSTDTQYF
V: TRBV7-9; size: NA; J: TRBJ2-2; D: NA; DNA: TGTGCCAGCAGCTTAAGTTGGGGGGAGACCGGGGAGCTGTTTTTT; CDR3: CASSLSWGETGELFF
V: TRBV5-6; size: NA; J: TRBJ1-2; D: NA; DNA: TGTGCCAGCGCCGGCGTCGGTAACAGGGATGGCTACACCTTC; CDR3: CASAGVGNRDGYTF
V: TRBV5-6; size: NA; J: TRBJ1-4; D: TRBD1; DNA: TGTGCCAGCAGCCACCCCACCGACAGGGGGAGGAGAGAAAAACTGTTTTTT; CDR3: CASSHPTDRGRREKLFF
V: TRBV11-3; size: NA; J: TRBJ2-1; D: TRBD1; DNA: TGTGCCAGCACAGCCTCGGGACAGACAAATGAGCAGTTCTTC; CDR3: CASTASGQTNEQFF
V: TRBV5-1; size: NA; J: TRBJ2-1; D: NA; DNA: TGCGCCAGCAGCTTGGGCGTTTACAATGAGCAGTTCTTC; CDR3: CASSLGVYNEQFF
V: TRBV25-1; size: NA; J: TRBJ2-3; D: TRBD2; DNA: TGTGCCAGCAGTGGACTAGCGGCCATTAGCACAGATACGCAGTATTTT; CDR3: CASSGLAAISTDTQYF
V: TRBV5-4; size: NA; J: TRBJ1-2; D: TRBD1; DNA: TGTGCCAGCAGCGTCTACGGGACAGGGTTTGTAGACTATGGCTACACCTTC; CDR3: CASSVYGTGFVDYGYTF
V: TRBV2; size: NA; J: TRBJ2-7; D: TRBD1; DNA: TGTGCCAGCAGGACAGGGTACGAGCAGTACTTC; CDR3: CASRTGYEQYF
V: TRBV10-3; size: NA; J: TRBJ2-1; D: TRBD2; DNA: TGTGCCATCAGTGCACTAGCGGGGGTAAACAATGAGCAGTTCTTC; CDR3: CAISALAGVNNEQFF
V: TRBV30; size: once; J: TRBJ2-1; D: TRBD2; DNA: TGTGCCTGGAGTGTAGGACTAGCGCTTATCGGCAATGAGCAGTTCTTC; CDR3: CAWSVGLALIGNEQFF
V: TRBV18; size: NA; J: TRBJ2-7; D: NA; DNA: TGTGCCAGCCCCTACGGGAGAATCGATAGCTCCTACGAGCAGTACTTC; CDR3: CASPYGRIDSSYEQYF
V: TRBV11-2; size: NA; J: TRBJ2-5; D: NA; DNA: TGTGCCAGCAGCTTAAGTACAGGAGAGACCCAGTACTTC; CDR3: CASSLSTGETQYF
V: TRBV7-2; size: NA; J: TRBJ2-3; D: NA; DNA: TGTGCCAGCAGCTTAAACCAGGGGGGAGATACGCAGTATTTT; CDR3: CASSLNQGGDTQYF
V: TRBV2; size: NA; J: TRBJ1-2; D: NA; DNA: TGTGCCAGCAGTTTCGGACATGGCGGCTACACCTTC; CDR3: CASSFGHGGYTF
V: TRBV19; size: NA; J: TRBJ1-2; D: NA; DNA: TGTGCCAGTAGTATAAGCCCCTCCGCTAACTATGGCTACACCTTC; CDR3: CASSISPSANYGYTF
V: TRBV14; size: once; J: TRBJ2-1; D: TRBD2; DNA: TGTGCCAGCAGCCAAGAATGGGGGACTAGTTACTATGAGCAGTTCTTC; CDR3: CASSQEWGTSYYEQFF
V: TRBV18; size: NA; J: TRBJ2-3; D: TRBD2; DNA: TGTGCCAGCTCACCTTACGGACTAGCGGGGCGCACAGATACGCAGTATTTT; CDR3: CASSPYGLAGRTDTQYF
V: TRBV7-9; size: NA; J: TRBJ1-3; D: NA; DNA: TGTGCCAGCAACTCGGACAGAGGAAACACCATATATTTT; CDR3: CASNSDRGNTIYF
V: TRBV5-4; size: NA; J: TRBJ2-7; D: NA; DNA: TGTGCCAGCAGCTTGGTGACGGGATCCCTAATCTACGAGCAGTACTTC; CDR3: CASSLVTGSLIYEQYF
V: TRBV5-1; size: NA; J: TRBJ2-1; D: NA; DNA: TGCGCCAGCAGCCAGAGGAGGTCCTACAATGAGCAGTTCTTC; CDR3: CASSQRRSYNEQFF
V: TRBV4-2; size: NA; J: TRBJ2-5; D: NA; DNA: TGTGCCAGCAGCCAAAGAGGAGAAGAAGAGACCCAGTACTTC; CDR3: CASSQRGEEETQYF
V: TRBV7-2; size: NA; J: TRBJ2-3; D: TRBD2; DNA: TGTGCCAGCAGCTTAGGTGTTAGCGGGGGAGGCACAGATACGCAGTATTTT; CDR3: CASSLGVSGGGTDTQYF
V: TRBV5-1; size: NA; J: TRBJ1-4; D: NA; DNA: TGCGCCAGCAGCGTGACAGGATTCGAAAAACTGTTTTTT; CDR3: CASSVTGFEKLFF
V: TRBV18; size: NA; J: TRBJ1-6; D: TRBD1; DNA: TGTGCCAGCTCACCGGGACAGGCCGGTACATATTCACCCCTCCACTTT; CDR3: CASSPGQAGTYSPLHF
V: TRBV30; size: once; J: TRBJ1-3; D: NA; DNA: TGTGCCTGGGCCCAAGGGACCTCGGGACACCTAGGAAACACCATATATTTT; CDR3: CAWAQGTSGHLGNTIYF
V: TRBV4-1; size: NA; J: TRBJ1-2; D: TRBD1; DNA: TGCGCCAGCAGCCAGGATGACAGGGGCTCCTATGGCTACACCTTC; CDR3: CASSQDDRGSYGYTF
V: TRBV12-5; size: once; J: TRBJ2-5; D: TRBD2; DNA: TGTGCTAGTGGTTTGGTACAGTCTAGCGGGGGTGGGGCCCAGTACTTC; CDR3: CASGLVQSSGGGAQYF
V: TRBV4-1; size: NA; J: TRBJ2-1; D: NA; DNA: TGCGCCAGCAGCCAAGTTGTAGCTAATTTCGACAATGAGCAGTTCTTC; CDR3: CASSQVVANFDNEQFF
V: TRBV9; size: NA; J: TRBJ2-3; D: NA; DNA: TGTGCCAGCAGCGCGGACCGGCGGGGAGTCGCAGATACGCAGTATTTT; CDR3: CASSADRRGVADTQYF
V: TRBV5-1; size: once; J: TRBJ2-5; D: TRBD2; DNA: TGCGCCAGCAGCCTGGAGACTAGCGGGAGTGAGACCCAGTACTTC; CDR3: CASSLETSGSETQYF
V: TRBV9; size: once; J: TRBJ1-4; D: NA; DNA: TGTGCCAGCAGCGTGGGCCATAATGAAAAACTGTTTTTT; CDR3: CASSVGHNEKLFF
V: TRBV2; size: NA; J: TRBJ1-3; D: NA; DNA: TGTGCCAGCAGTGAATTGGGCCAGGGGACAAACACCATATATTTT; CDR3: CASSELGQGTNTIYF
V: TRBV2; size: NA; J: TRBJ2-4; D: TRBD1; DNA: TGTGCCAGCGGCCCAAGGACAGGGGAAAACATTCAGTACTTC; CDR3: CASGPRTGENIQYF